The 24 T cell receptor beta chains below all came from one sample that was sequenced in a study of T cells in tuberculosis. Sequencing used immunoSEQ multiplex PCR; TCRdb keeps in-frame clones, though not all of them. The table records around 26,000 clones, just under 97% of them present only once. Source material: PBMCs. The source of these receptors is a donor aged 10-29 years with latent tuberculosis or without tuberculosis infection.

The rearrangement joins TRBV11-1 to TRBJ1-1; D is possibly TRBD1 (5 bases). The CDR3 length is 18 residues. The germline V and J ends were trimmed by 5 bases and 6 bases, with 28 bases remaining between them. Germline V gene lookup returns CDR1 SGHAT and CDR2 FQDESV (reference sequence). CDR3 protein: CASSRGRSAGRRVPEAFF. CDR3 sequence (DNA): TGTGCCAGCAGCCGAGGGCGTAGTGCGGGGCGAAGAGTCCCTGAAGCTTTCTTT. Looking up the rest from reference TRBV11-1 and TRBJ1-1 gives the full variable domain: EAEVAQSPRYKITEKSQAVAFWCDPISGHATLYWYRQILGQGPELLVQFQDESVVDDSQLPKDRFSAERLKGVDSTLKIQPAELGDSAMYLCASSRGRSAGRRVPEAFFGQGTRLTVV.

In DNA, the CDR3 is TGTGCCAGCAGTCGAGCCGGGACAAACTATGGCTACACCTTC. Protein sequence: CASSRAGTNYGYTF. V usage is TRBV27 and J usage is TRBJ1-2; D may be TRBD1 (6 bases). Trimming shortened V by 5 bases and J by 2 bases, and 12 bases separated the two germline ends. Germline-derived CDR1 and CDR2 are MNHEY and SMNVEV (reference sequence). The CDR3 loop spans 14 amino acids.

The rearrangement joins TRBV10-1 to TRBJ1-3, with TRBD1 as a possible D gene (5 bases). With 7 bases removed from V and 0 bases from J, the gap between germline ends came to 13 bases. CDR3 length: 15 amino acids. Germline lookup yields CDR1 WNHNN and CDR2 SYGVQD (reference sequence). The CDR3 is CASIGDSPSGNTIYF. In DNA form, the CDR3 reads TGCGCCAGCATTGGTGACAGTCCCTCTGGAAACACCATATATTTT.

The rearrangement uses TRBV6-1 and TRBJ1-2, with D tentatively TRBD1 (5 bases). Germline lookup yields CDR1 MNHNS and CDR2 SASEGT. The CDR3 has 14 residues. Trimming left V 1 base short and J 2 bases short, with 8 bases between. DNA for the CDR3: TGTGCCAGCAGTGAAGTGGGGCAGAACTATGGCTACACCTTC. Protein sequence: CASSEVGQNYGYTF.

This chain joins TRBV27 and TRBJ2-3; the D gene is possibly TRBD1 (7 bases). The CDR3 sequence is 19 residues long. Germline CDR1 reads MNHEY; CDR2 reads SMNVEV (reference sequence). Trimming removed 0 bases at V and 1 base at J, with 20 bases between. The CDR3, as DNA: TGTGCCAGCAGTTTATCGGGGGGACAGCTACTGATGCGCACAGATACGCAGTATTTT. Encoded protein: CASSLSGGQLLMRTDTQYF.

The V gene is TRBV14, the J gene TRBJ1-4; D is unresolved. The CDR3 is made up of 16 amino acids. V gave up 1 base and J gave up 8 bases, with 17 bases separating them. In germline, CDR1 is SGHDN, CDR2 FVKESK. The CDR3 DNA follows: TGTGCCAGCAGCCAAGTAGGCGGGGTGATAAGCGAAAAACTGTTTTTT. It yields the protein CASSQVGGVISEKLFF.

The chain couples TRBV2 to TRBJ2-3; D unclear. The CDR3 totals 16 residues. Germline V gene lookup returns CDR1 SNHLY and CDR2 FYNNEI. The V gene lost 3 bases and the J gene lost 2 bases, with 15 bases spanning the gap. The CDR3 spells CASSEGLVGPTDTQYF. The CDR3 bases are TGTGCCAGCAGTGAGGGCCTGGTGGGCCCCACAGATACGCAGTATTTT.

The rearrangement uses TRBV7-2 and TRBJ1-5; perhaps TRBD1 as D (5 bases). This CDR3 has 13 amino acids. The germline V gene has CDR1 SGHTA and CDR2 FQGNSA. Trimming stripped 4 bases from V and 4 bases from J, with 8 bases between. The CDR3 reads CASSWGGNQPQHF. CDR3 bases: TGTGCCAGCAGCTGGGGGGGGAATCAGCCCCAGCATTTT.

J is TRBJ1-5 and V is TRBV4-1; 8 bases match TRBD1. This CDR3 has 17 amino acids. The V gene end was trimmed by 2 bases and the J gene end by 4 bases; junction bases not matched to a gene: 10. Germline V gives CDR1 MGHRA, CDR2 YSYEKL. The CDR3 nucleotides read TGCGCCAGCAGCCAATACCCCGGACAGGGCAGTAATCAGCCCCAGCATTTT. Protein: CASSQYPGQGSNQPQHF.

V usage is TRBV6-1 and J usage is TRBJ1-2; 9 positions agree with TRBD1. J gave up 3 bases and V 4 bases, and 9 bases lay outside the gene matches. The CDR3 covers 16 residues. Germline V CDR1 and CDR2: MNHNS, SASEGT. In DNA form, the CDR3 reads TGTGCCAGCAGTGCCCCAACTGGGACAGGGCACTATGGCTACACCTTC. As protein: CASSAPTGTGHYGYTF.

This chain links TRBV6-5 with TRBJ2-3; 13 bases agree with TRBD2. V shed 2 bases and J 8 bases; nucleotides not matched to a gene: 7. The CDR3 has 16 amino acids. Germline CDR1 reads MNHEY; CDR2 reads SVGAGI. DNA for the CDR3: TGTGCCAGCAGTTACACTACTAGCGGGGGGGCCGGTACGCAGTATTTT. It codes for CASSYTTSGGAGTQYF.

The chain uses TRBV27 and TRBJ2-1; D perhaps matches TRBD2 (5 bases). The germline gives CDR1 MNHEY, CDR2 SMNVEV (reference sequence). The ends were cut back, 2 bases at V and 1 base at J, with 9 bases in the middle. The length of the CDR3 is 15 residues. The CDR3, as DNA: TGTGCCAGCAGTTTACTAGCCAGTTCCTACAATGAGCAGTTCTTC. Amino acid sequence: CASSLLASSYNEQFF.

V usage is TRBV7-2 and J usage is TRBJ1-5; D is ambiguous. The CDR3 spans 12 residues. The germline CDR1 and CDR2 sequences are SGHTA and FQGNSA. With 3 bases removed from V and 6 bases from J, the gap between germline ends came to 6 bases. Here the CDR3 DNA reads TGTGCCAGCAGCTTTAGGAGTCAGCCCCAGCATTTT. Protein product: CASSFRSQPQHF.

The chain combines TRBV2 with TRBJ2-5; a weak D match, TRBD1 (6 bases). CDR1 is SNHLY, CDR2 FYNNEI, per germline. CDR3 length equals 14 residues. Trimming removed 5 bases from V and 0 bases from J, with 10 bases in between. The DNA for the CDR3 is TGTGCCAGCAGTCCCGGACAGTACCAAGAGACCCAGTACTTC. Translating it yields CASSPGQYQETQYF.

The CDR3 reads CAGLTGGSGAEKLFF. CDR3 sequence (DNA): TGTGCCGGCCTCACAGGGGGAAGTGGGGCTGAAAAACTGTTTTTT. The V gene is TRBV2, the J gene TRBJ1-4; 8 nucleotides line up with TRBD1. The CDR3 extends over 15 amino acids. V lost 11 bases to trimming and J lost 7 bases; unmatched junction nucleotides: 15. Germline-derived CDR1 and CDR2 are SNHLY and FYNNEI.

V is TRBV9 and J is TRBJ1-3; no firm D call. Deletions cut 2 bases from V and 0 bases from J, with 9 bases between. CDR1 and CDR2 (germline): SGDLS, YYNGEE. The CDR3 is 15 residues long. As DNA, the CDR3 is TGTGCCAGCAGCGTTATGCCGGGCTCTGGAAACACCATATATTTT. Protein product: CASSVMPGSGNTIYF.

The chain uses TRBV30 and TRBJ2-2, with D uncertain. CDR3 length equals 14 residues. Trimming cost V 4 bases and J 7 bases, with 16 bases left between them. Looked up from germline, CDR1 is GTSNPN and CDR2 is SVGIG (reference sequence). Here the CDR3 reads CAWTFGLLNGELFF. CDR3 nucleotides: TGTGCCTGGACTTTTGGCCTTCTCAACGGGGAGCTGTTTTTT.

The genes are TRBV6-1 and TRBJ2-1; tentatively, D is TRBD2 (5 bases). Germline values: CDR1 MNHNS, CDR2 SASEGT. Trimming took 7 bases from V and 0 from J, leaving 10 bases between them. The CDR3 spans 14 residues. Here the CDR3 DNA reads TGTGCCAGCAACGAGGGTAGCTCCTACAATGAGCAGTTCTTC. Translation gives CASNEGSSYNEQFF.

The gene calls are TRBV5-1 and TRBJ1-5; 7 nucleotides match TRBD1. After removal of 4 bases from V and 4 bases from J, the junction contained 8 bases not matched to a gene. CDR1 and CDR2 from the germline V gene are SGHRS and YFSETQ. This CDR3 contains 15 residues. This CDR3 reads CASSQGDSQNQPQHF. DNA for the CDR3: TGCGCCAGCAGCCAAGGGGACAGTCAAAATCAGCCCCAGCATTTT.

The chain carries TRBV14 and TRBJ1-5; D gene uncertain. The CDR3 covers 13 residues. Trimming cost V 1 base and J 6 bases, with 7 bases left between them. Germline V gives CDR1 SGHDN, CDR2 FVKESK. In DNA form, the CDR3 reads TGTGCCAGCAGCCAAGTAGGAGGTCAGCCCCAGCATTTT. As protein: CASSQVGGQPQHF.

V and J are TRBV2 and TRBJ2-5, with TRBD2 matching over 8 bases. The ends lost 4 bases at V and 4 bases at J; junction bases unmatched: 8. The germline V gene has CDR1 SNHLY and CDR2 FYNNEI. There are 15 residues in the CDR3. The CDR3 nucleotides are TGTGCCAGCAGTGTACCCTCGGGACTAGTAGAGACCCAGTACTTC. As protein: CASSVPSGLVETQYF.

V usage is TRBV4-1 and J usage is TRBJ1-4, with D possibly matching TRBD1 (6 bases). V dropped 8 bases and J dropped 8 bases, with 12 bases sitting between them. Germline CDR1 reads MGHRA; CDR2 reads YSYEKL. The CDR3 spans 12 residues. The CDR3 region is CASRGGGEKLFF. CDR3 nucleotides: TGCGCCAGCCGTGGGGGCGGCGAAAAACTGTTTTTT.

The rearrangement uses TRBV6-1 and TRBJ2-7; tentative D call: TRBD2 (5 bases). Trimming removed 4 bases from V and 3 bases from J, with 16 bases in between. The CDR3 has 15 amino acids. Germline loops: CDR1 MNHNS, CDR2 SASEGT. This CDR3 is CASSVEDGNVYEQYV. The CDR3 DNA sequence: TGTGCCAGCAGTGTAGAGGACGGGAATGTCTACGAGCAGTACGTC.

The chain is built from TRBV5-1 and TRBJ2-1, with D unresolved. V was cut by 4 bases and J by 5 bases, with 13 bases left in between. CDR3 length: 14 residues. CDR1 is SGHRS and CDR2 is YFSETQ in the germline V gene. Written as DNA, the CDR3 is TGCGCCAGCAGCCCCCCTTCCCCTAACAATGAGCAGTTCTTC. As protein: CASSPPSPNNEQFF. The variable domain in full, with the rest retrieved from reference TRBV5-1 and TRBJ2-1, is KAGVTQTPRYLIKTRGQQVTLSCSPISGHRSVSWYQQTPGQGLQFLFEYFSETQRNKGNFPGRFSGRQFSNSRSEMNVSTLELGDSALYLCASSPPSPNNEQFFGPGTRLTVL.